This T cell receptor (beta chain) was identified during a study of T cell responses to AZD1222 COVID-19 vaccine. Study-wide points: White British donors predominated, females outnumbered males, and clonal diversity was possibly underestimated. Repertoire sampling was restricted to post-peak T cell response timepoints. Spike-specific TCR breadth and depth grew following two AZD1222 doses.

TCRdb's copy holds only in-frame clones and misses some; the assay was immunoSEQ multiplex PCR. The sample has some 150,000 clones, 75% to 95% seen once. As regards this clone: The antigen is undetermined.

Unmatched junction bases numbered 5, after V lost 6 bases and J lost 7 bases. The CDR3 has 14 residues. Germline assignment: CDR1 SNHLY and CDR2 FYNNEI. The chain has TRBV2 and TRBJ2-7; the match to TRBD2 covers 14 bases. The TCR was taken from an adult in good health. Here the sequenced sample was peripheral blood, taken on day 0 of MenACWY control vaccination. Here the CDR3 reads CASSPGLAGEEQYF. CDR3 sequence (DNA): TGTGCCAGCAGCCCGGGACTAGCGGGAGAGGAGCAGTACTTC.